The rows below give T cell receptor beta chains drawn from one sample of a study of human T cells and chemical hapten exposure. TCRdb reanalysed the RACE reads using MiXCR and keeps one entry per CDR3 protein. Of around 71,000 distinct CDR3 sequences listed, around 10% are singletons. This specimen was whole blood, taken in connection with sensitization to the hapten diphenylcyclopropenone (DPC). The origin of the receptors is a woman in her thirties or forties with alopecia areata. Some clones in this sample may be carry-over from other donors' samples. Both conserved end residues are part of each CDR3. D genes are given only for firm matches. Size tells how often a clone was seen (once, few, many) or the class of an expanded clone, and some rows leave it out.

clone_size,d_call,cdr3_length,j_call,v_call,cdr3_nt,cdr3_aa
many,-,12,TRBJ2-7,TRBV7-2,TGTGCCAGCGGAAAGGGGGGGAGGGAGCAGTACTTC,CASGKGGREQYF
many,TRBD1,15,TRBJ2-5,TRBV4-3,TGCGCCAGCAGCCAAGATAGGGGGACAGGAGAGACCCAGTACTTC,CASSQDRGTGETQYF
many,-,15,TRBJ1-2,TRBV28,TGTGCCAGCAGTCCCCCGACGGGGGGAAACTATGGCTACACCTTC,CASSPPTGGNYGYTF
many,-,14,TRBJ2-5,TRBV6-2/TRBV6-3,TGTGCCAGCAGTTACACAGCATTTCAAGAGACCCAGTACTTC,CASSYTAFQETQYF
many,-,14,TRBJ1-2,TRBV12-3/TRBV12-4,TGTGCCAGCCGGTCCGGTGGCGGACTTTATGGCTACACCTTC,CASRSGGGLYGYTF
many,-,14,TRBJ2-5,TRBV6-6,TGTGCCAGCAGTTACTCGACAAACCAAGAGACCCAGTACTTC,CASSYSTNQETQYF
-,-,16,TRBJ1-2,TRBV27,TGTGCCAGCAGTTTGGTGGGTTCGAGGGCTAGCTATGGCTACACCTTC,CASSLVGSRASYGYTF
-,-,11,TRBJ1-1,TRBV20-1,TGCAGCCCGGAGCGAAACACTGAAGCTTTCTTT,CSPERNTEAFF
few,-,13,TRBJ2-5,TRBV2,TGTGCCAGCAGGAACAGGGGAGGGGAGACCCAGTACTTC,CASRNRGGETQYF
many,-,17,TRBJ2-1,TRBV15,TGTGCCACCAGCAGAGGCACCCTAGGGGTGCGGTACAATGAGCAGTTCTTC,CATSRGTLGVRYNEQFF
-,TRBD1,14,TRBJ1-5,TRBV28,TGTGCCAGCAGCAACGGACAGGGTTATCAGCCCCAGCATTTT,CASSNGQGYQPQHF
many,-,14,TRBJ1-5,TRBV2,TGTGCCAGCAGTACGGGGCACCTCAATCAGCCCCAGCATTTT,CASSTGHLNQPQHF
many,-,14,TRBJ2-5,TRBV10-2,TGCGCCAGCAGTGCCCGACCACTTTCAGAGACCCAGTACTTC,CASSARPLSETQYF
-,-,14,TRBJ2-5,TRBV24-1,TGTGCCACCAGTGAGGTGGGGCAGCGGGAGACCCAGTACTTC,CATSEVGQRETQYF
many,-,18,TRBJ1-1,TRBV9,TGTGCCAGCAGCGTAGATCCGGTGAAAACTTTCGAGAACACTGAAGCTTTCTTT,CASSVDPVKTFENTEAFF
many,-,14,TRBJ2-2,TRBV11-2,TGTGCCAGCAGCTTAGATAGGAGTCCCGGGGAGCTGTTTTTT,CASSLDRSPGELFF
-,-,13,TRBJ2-1,TRBV29-1,TGCAGCGTTGAAGAAAGCTCCTACAATGAGCAGTTCTTC,CSVEESSYNEQFF
many,TRBD2,17,TRBJ2-4,TRBV11-2,TGTGCCAGCAGCCCGTGGAGCGGGGGGCTCTCTAAAAACATTCAGTACTTC,CASSPWSGGLSKNIQYF
few,-,14,TRBJ1-1,TRBV3-1,TGTGCCAGCAGCCACCCGGGGCTAGGGACTGAAGCTTTCTTT,CASSHPGLGTEAFF
many,TRBD1,19,TRBJ1-6,TRBV6-2/TRBV6-3,TGTGCCAGCGGTTCCCCCGGGACAGCATATTGGGGTAGGGATTCACCCCTCCACTTT,CASGSPGTAYWGRDSPLHF
many,-,14,TRBJ2-7,TRBV30,TGTGCCTGGACCTGGGGGGCGGGATTCTACGAGCAGTACTTC,CAWTWGAGFYEQYF
-,TRBD2,14,TRBJ2-3,TRBV5-1,TGCGCCAGCAGCTTCGGACTAGAAGCAGATACGCAGTATTTT,CASSFGLEADTQYF
many,-,14,TRBJ2-5,TRBV6-5,TGTGCCAGCAGTTACGCGACAGAGGGGGAGACCCAGTACTTC,CASSYATEGETQYF
many,-,13,TRBJ1-6,TRBV6-2/TRBV6-3,TGTGCCTCTCAGACTCAAGGGGGTTCACCCCTCCACTTT,CASQTQGGSPLHF
many,TRBD2,15,TRBJ2-3,TRBV12-3/TRBV12-4,TGTGCCAGCAGCCCGAGCGGGGGCCCGGCCGGTACGCAGTATTTT,CASSPSGGPAGTQYF
many,-,15,TRBJ2-1,TRBV11-2,TGTGCCAGCAGCTTTACTCAGGTTGGTGGCAATGAGCAGTTCTTC,CASSFTQVGGNEQFF
many,-,16,TRBJ1-4,TRBV9,TGTGCCAGCAGTGGGTACGGGAGGCGTACTAATGAAAAACTGTTTTTT,CASSGYGRRTNEKLFF
many,-,16,TRBJ1-2,TRBV14,TGTGCCAGCAGCCAAGAGGGGAGGGGAGGTTCCTTTGGCTACACCTTC,CASSQEGRGGSFGYTF
many,-,12,TRBJ1-2,TRBV29-1,TGCAGCGTTGAAACCGGGGGCTATGGCTACACCTTC,CSVETGGYGYTF
few,TRBD1,17,TRBJ1-1,TRBV18,TGTGCCAGCTCTATGACAGGGGGCGGGGTCGCGAACACTGAAGCTTTCTTT,CASSMTGGGVANTEAFF
medium-sized,TRBD1,14,TRBJ2-2,TRBV29-1,TGCAGCGGTGGGACAGGGGAAGTGAACGGGGAGCTGTTTTTT,CSGGTGEVNGELFF
-,TRBD2,16,TRBJ2-1,TRBV10-3,TGTGCCATCAGGAGGACTAGCGGGGGGATCTACAATGAGCAGTTCTTC,CAIRRTSGGIYNEQFF
few,TRBD1,13,TRBJ1-2,TRBV6-2/TRBV6-3,TGTGCCAGCAGTGAGGACAGGGACTATGGCTACACCTTC,CASSEDRDYGYTF
-,-,17,TRBJ2-2,TRBV6-1,TGTGCCAGCAGTCTGGGGGTGGGACTCACGAACACCGGGGAGCTGTTTTTT,CASSLGVGLTNTGELFF
-,-,14,TRBJ1-5,TRBV28,TGTGCCAGCAACGGACAACCGTACAATCAGCCCCAGCATTTT,CASNGQPYNQPQHF
many,-,13,TRBJ2-7,TRBV28,TGTGCCAGCAGCAACGGACAGAGCTACGAGCAGTACTTC,CASSNGQSYEQYF
many,-,16,TRBJ1-5,TRBV2,TGTGCCAGCAGCAGCCGTGTTGGGGGGGCGATTATGCCCCAGCATTTT,CASSSRVGGAIMPQHF